A single sample is the source of the 20 T cell receptor beta chains below, sequenced in a study of blood T cell repertoires in COVID-19. The repertoire was sequenced with immunoSEQ multiplex PCR; TCRdb's copy has only in-frame clones and lacks some. Of 250,000 or so clones in the sample, 70% to 90% were seen once. Material: peripheral blood. These receptors came from a woman aged 55-75 years with active or convalescent COVID-19.

The chain's CDR3 is CASSGLAGAYEQYF. CDR3 nucleotide sequence: TGTGCCAGTTCGGGACTAGCGGGAGCCTACGAGCAGTACTTC. The gene calls are TRBV19 and TRBJ2-7, with 14 positions matching TRBD2. The CDR3 consists of 14 residues. Germline CDR1 LNHDA, CDR2 SQIVND (reference sequence). The ends lost 8 bases at V and 2 bases at J; junction bases unmatched: 2.

This chain connects TRBV5-1 to TRBJ2-7, with 7 bases that match TRBD2. The V segment lost 4 bases and the J segment 6 bases; nucleotides outside the gene matches: 13. Germline V gene sequence: CDR1 SGHRS, CDR2 YFSETQ. The CDR3 runs 15 residues. CDR3 nucleotide sequence: TGCGCCAGCAGCCCACGGGACTTGCGGGAGTCCGAGCAGTACTTC. This codes for CASSPRDLRESEQYF.

This sequence joins TRBV5-1 and TRBJ2-1, with 7 nucleotides matching TRBD2. The V and J ends lost 0 bases and 0 bases, in that order; junction bases with no gene match: 3. The CDR3 runs 16 residues. CDR1 and CDR2 (germline): SGHRS, YFSETQ. Here the CDR3 reads CASSLGGGGSYNEQFF. The CDR3 DNA sequence: TGCGCCAGCAGCTTGGGTGGCGGGGGCTCCTACAATGAGCAGTTCTTC.

The table lists this clone with a count of one. The gene calls are TRBV27 and TRBJ2-5; D gene uncertain. The CDR3 contains 12 residues. V lost 5 bases, J lost 5 bases, and 9 bases lay in between. Germline V gives CDR1 MNHEY, CDR2 SMNVEV (reference sequence). CDR3 sequence: CASSTGRETQYF. CDR3 nucleotide sequence: TGTGCCAGCAGTACGGGTCGGGAGACCCAGTACTTC.

V usage is TRBV11-1 and J usage is TRBJ2-7; 8 nucleotides agree with TRBD1. V dropped 0 bases and J dropped 4; count of bases not matched to a gene: 2. The CDR3 length is 14 residues. Per germline, CDR1 SGHAT and CDR2 FQDESV (reference sequence). The CDR3 loop reads CASSLARGRYEQYF. In DNA, the CDR3 is TGTGCCAGCAGCTTAGCCAGGGGGCGGTACGAGCAGTACTTC.

The chain has TRBV30 and TRBJ2-4; D is unclear. Germline CDR1 and CDR2: GTSNPN and SVGIG (reference sequence). The CDR3 is 11 residues long. V was shortened by 3 bases and J by 9 bases, with 9 bases between the two germline ends. The CDR3 bases are TGTGCCTGGAGGGGCCTGGGCATTCAGTACTTC. It codes for CAWRGLGIQYF.

The chain uses TRBV6-5 and TRBJ1-1, with D possibly matching TRBD1 (6 bases). Trimming took 7 bases from V and 6 from J, leaving 15 bases between them. Germline V gene data show CDR1 as MNHEY and CDR2 as SVGAGI. This CDR3 has 13 residues. The CDR3 DNA sequence: TGTGCCAGCACCACGGGCAGGGGAGCTGAAGCTTTCTTT. The encoded protein is CASTTGRGAEAFF.

The V call is TRBV6-1, the J call TRBJ2-3, with 7 bases that match TRBD2. This CDR3 comprises 15 residues. Germline V gene data show CDR1 as MNHNS and CDR2 as SASEGT. With V trimmed by 2 bases and J by 2 bases, 4 bases remained unmatched. As DNA, the CDR3 is TGTGCCAGCAGTGAACCTAGCGGATCCACAGATACGCAGTATTTT. It translates to CASSEPSGSTDTQYF.

The V call is TRBV29-1, the J call TRBJ1-2; 9 bases are a match to TRBD1. V lost 4 bases to trimming and J lost 11 bases; unmatched junction nucleotides: 5. In germline, CDR1 is SQVTM, CDR2 ANQGSEA. The CDR3 has 11 residues. The CDR3, as DNA: TGCAGCGTTGTCCGGGACAGGGAATACACCTTC. Residues: CSVVRDREYTF.

The chain uses TRBV28 and TRBJ2-2; 8 bases fit TRBD2. Trimming cost V 5 bases and J 2 bases; bases outside gene matches: 16. The CDR3 loop spans 19 amino acids. The germline V gene has CDR1 MDHEN and CDR2 SYDVKM. In DNA form, the CDR3 reads TGTGCCAGCAGTCCTCGGGGTGAGCGGGGGATACCTAACACCGGGGAGCTGTTTTTT. Protein sequence: CASSPRGERGIPNTGELFF.

The gene calls are TRBV7-8 and TRBJ2-2, with 8 positions matching TRBD1. The trim removed 5 bases at V and 3 bases at J, leaving 8 bases unmatched. This CDR3 spans 16 amino acids. Germline-derived CDR1 and CDR2 are SGHVS and FQNEAQ. CDR3 coding DNA: TGTGCCAGCAGCATCTACAGGGGGAAGTACACCGGGGAGCTGTTTTTT. Amino acids: CASSIYRGKYTGELFF.

This rearrangement joins TRBV5-1 to TRBJ2-1; 9 nucleotides line up with TRBD1. The V gene's germline CDR1 is SGHRS and CDR2 YFSETQ. The CDR3 length is 14 residues. With V trimmed by 6 bases and J by 7 bases, 8 bases remained unmatched. In nucleotides, the CDR3 is TGCGCCAGCACACGGGACAGGGTTTTAAATGAGCAGTTCTTC. Encoded protein: CASTRDRVLNEQFF. Full variable domain (rest looked up from reference TRBV5-1 and TRBJ2-1): KAGVTQTPRYLIKTRGQQVTLSCSPISGHRSVSWYQQTPGQGLQFLFEYFSETQRNKGNFPGRFSGRQFSNSRSEMNVSTLELGDSALYLCASTRDRVLNEQFFGPGTRLTVL.

The gene calls are TRBV9 and TRBJ2-1; maybe TRBD2 (5 bases). CDR3 length: 14 amino acids. With 0 bases removed from V and 8 bases from J, the gap between germline ends came to 12 bases. CDR1 and CDR2 (germline): SGDLS, YYNGEE. The CDR3 region has the DNA TGTGCCAGCAGCGTAGATGGCTCGAGGGATGAGCAGTTCTTC. Translation gives CASSVDGSRDEQFF.

This chain connects TRBV5-4 to TRBJ2-1; 11 positions agree with TRBD2. The CDR3 spans 19 residues. V gave up 4 bases and J gave up 1 base; unmatched junction bases: 13. The germline V gene encodes CDR1 SGHNT and CDR2 YYREEE (reference sequence). For the CDR3, the DNA is TGTGCCAGCAGCCGAGGGGGACTAGCGGCTATAGGGTCCTACAATGAGCAGTTCTTC. It codes for CASSRGGLAAIGSYNEQFF.

The V and J genes are TRBV5-1 and TRBJ2-2; D possibly corresponds to TRBD2 (5 bases). CDR1 and CDR2 (germline): SGHRS, YFSETQ. Trimming shortened V by 0 bases and J by 7 bases, and 13 bases separated the two germline ends. The CDR3 is made up of 15 amino acids. The CDR3 bases are TGCGCCAGCAGCTTGGTAGGGCCCGCGGGCGGGGAGCTGTTTTTT. This sequence encodes CASSLVGPAGGELFF.

The J gene is TRBJ2-3, the V gene TRBV11-3; 8 bases match TRBD2. Per the germline V gene, CDR1 is SGHNT and CDR2 is YENEEA. The CDR3 has 16 residues. Unmatched junction bases numbered 6, after V lost 2 bases and J lost 2 bases. CDR3 sequence reads: CASSLPAGGPTDTQYF. In nucleotides, the CDR3 is TGTGCCAGCAGCTTACCCGCGGGAGGCCCCACAGATACGCAGTATTTT.

This chain uses TRBV3-1 (or the pseudogene TRBV3-2) with TRBJ2-5; 7 nucleotides match TRBD2. This CDR3 comprises 13 residues. From germline, CDR1 is LGHDT and CDR2 YNNKEL (reference sequence). V shed 8 bases, J shed 6 bases, and the junction held 9 bases outside the gene matches. The CDR3 is CASGLGGDQTQYF. The CDR3 DNA is TGTGCCAGCGGACTGGGGGGGGATCAGACCCAGTACTTC.

This clone was counted only a few times. V and J are TRBV5-6 and TRBJ2-2; 9 bases are shared with TRBD1. The CDR3 is 17 residues long. V gave up 0 bases and J gave up 4 bases; unmatched junction bases: 7. CDR1 and CDR2 from the germline V gene are SGHDT and YYEEEE. The CDR3 is CASSLGGQGGSTGELFF. The CDR3 DNA is TGTGCCAGCAGCTTGGGGGGACAGGGTGGAAGCACCGGGGAGCTGTTTTTT.

For the CDR3, the DNA is TGTGCCAGTAGGAGTAATTCACCCCTCCACTTT. Its translation is CASRSNSPLHF. The chain combines TRBV2 with TRBJ1-6, with D hard to call. Germline V lookup: CDR1 SNHLY, CDR2 FYNNEI. V lost 9 bases and J 6 bases, leaving 6 bases between the germline ends. CDR3 length equals 11 residues. The entire variable domain, with the rest obtained from reference TRBV2 and TRBJ1-6, is as follows: EPEVTQTPSHQVTQMGQEVILRCVPISNHLYFYWYRQILGQKVEFLVSFYNNEISEKSEIFDDQFSVERPDGSNFTLKIRSTKLEDSAMYFCASRSNSPLHFGNGTRLTVT.

The chain has TRBV5-1 and TRBJ2-1; 9 bases agree with TRBD2. This CDR3 contains 15 residues. CDR1 is SGHRS and CDR2 is YFSETQ in the germline V gene. The V gene end was trimmed by 0 bases and the J gene end by 8 bases; junction bases not matched to a gene: 6. The DNA of the CDR3 is TGCGCCAGCAGCTTGGTGGCGGGAGGGTCCTATGAGCAGTTCTTC. Amino acids: CASSLVAGGSYEQFF.